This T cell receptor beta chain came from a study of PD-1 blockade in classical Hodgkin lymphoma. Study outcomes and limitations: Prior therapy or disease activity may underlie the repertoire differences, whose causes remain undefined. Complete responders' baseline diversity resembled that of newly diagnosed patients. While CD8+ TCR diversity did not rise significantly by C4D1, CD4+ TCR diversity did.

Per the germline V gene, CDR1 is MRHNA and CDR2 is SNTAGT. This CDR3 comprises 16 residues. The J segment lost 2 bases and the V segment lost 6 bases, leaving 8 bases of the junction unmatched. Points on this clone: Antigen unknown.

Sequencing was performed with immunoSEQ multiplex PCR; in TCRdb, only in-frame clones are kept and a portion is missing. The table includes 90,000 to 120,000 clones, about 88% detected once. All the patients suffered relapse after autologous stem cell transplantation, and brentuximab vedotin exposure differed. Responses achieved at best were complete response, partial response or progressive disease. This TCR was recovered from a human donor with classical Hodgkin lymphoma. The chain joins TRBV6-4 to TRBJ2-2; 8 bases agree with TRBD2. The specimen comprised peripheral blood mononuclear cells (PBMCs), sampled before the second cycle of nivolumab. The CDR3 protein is CASSAGLAENTGELFF. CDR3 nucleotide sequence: TGTGCCAGCAGCGCTGGACTAGCCGAAAACACCGGGGAGCTGTTTTTT.